The entry below describes one T cell receptor beta chain. Primers used for first-strand cDNA, a TRAV- and TRBV-specific set, covered both alpha and beta chains. A roughly 20-cycle PCR with a constant-region primer and V-primer adapter amplified TCRs. TCRdb independently ran MiXCR on the reads; one entry per CDR3 protein. The sample lists some 10,000 distinct CDR3 sequences; around 72% were seen once. Qualifying patients carried advanced solid tumors devoid of tumor-infiltrating lymphocytes. This sample stems from a study of low-dose radiotherapy and immunotherapy resistance in tumors. Study-level information: Each fraction for Cohort 1 was 0.5 Gy, given every 2 weeks, and the total came to 6.5 Gy. Every two weeks patients got nivolumab 240 mg flat dose, plus ipilimumab 1 mg/kg every six weeks, intravenously.

The CDR3 covers 16 residues. Losses at the gene ends were 6 bases for V and 2 bases for J; bases not matched to a gene: 12. The germline V gene has CDR1 MNHEY and CDR2 SVGAGI. This chain uses TRBV6-5 with TRBJ2-5, with TRBD2 matching over 7 bases. The clonotype comes from a human donor with advanced metastatic prostate, ovarian, gallbladder or colorectal cancer (not recorded which). This table probably holds off-target reads from a library built for another chain. The DNA of the CDR3 is TGTGCCAGCAGCTCAACCAACCGGGACTATCAAGAGACCCAGTACTTC. It codes for CASSSTNRDYQETQYF.